This TCR beta chain is drawn from a study of T cells in tumors after PD-1 blockade. Study-level background: Peripheral blood samples averaged around 33,000 unique clonotypes and some 120,000 templates. Study results and caveats: Some novel exhausted tumor clones appeared in pre-treatment blood, suggesting peripheral recruitment.

This clone was counted once. Its target is unknown. Data came from immunoSEQ multiplex PCR; TCRdb stores just in-frame clones and leaves some out. The sample holds roughly 47,000 clones, just under 80% seen once. V was pared by 5 bases and J by 0 bases, with 5 bases of the junction left unmatched. The CDR3 is 17 residues long. Germline V CDR1 and CDR2: SGHTA, FQGNSA. This TCR was sampled from a human donor with basal cell carcinoma. This chain connects TRBV7-2 to TRBJ2-2, with TRBD2 matching 11 bases. Specimen: PBMCs, collected before anti-PD-1 treatment. The CDR3 loop reads CASSHASGGSNTGELFF. In nucleotides, the CDR3 is TGTGCCAGCAGCCATGCTAGCGGGGGGTCGAACACCGGGGAGCTGTTTTTT.